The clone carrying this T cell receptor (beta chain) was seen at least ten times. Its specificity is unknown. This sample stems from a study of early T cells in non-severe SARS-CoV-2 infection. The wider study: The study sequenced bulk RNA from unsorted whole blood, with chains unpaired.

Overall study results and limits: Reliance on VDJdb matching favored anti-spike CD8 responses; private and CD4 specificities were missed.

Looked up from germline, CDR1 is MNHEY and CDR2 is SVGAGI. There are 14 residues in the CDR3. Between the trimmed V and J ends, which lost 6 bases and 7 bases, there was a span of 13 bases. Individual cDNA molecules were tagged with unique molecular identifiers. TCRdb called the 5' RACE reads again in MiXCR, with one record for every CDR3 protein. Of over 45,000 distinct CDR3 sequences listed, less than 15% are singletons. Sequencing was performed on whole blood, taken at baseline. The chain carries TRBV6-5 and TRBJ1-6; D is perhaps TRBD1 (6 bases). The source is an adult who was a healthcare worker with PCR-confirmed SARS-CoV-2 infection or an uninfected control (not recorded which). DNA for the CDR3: TGTGCCAGCAGCTGGACAGTCCTAAATTCACCCCTCCACTTT. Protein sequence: CASSWTVLNSPLHF.